The TCR beta chain described here comes from a study of T cell responses to AZD1222 COVID-19 vaccine. The study, taken as a whole, reports: Targeting of unmutated variant regions was reportedly seen in nearly half of spike-specific TCRs. CD4 TCRs linked to vaccination spanned spike, dominating at 160-218 and 743-854.

As to this clone: The antigen is unknown.

The data were produced by immunoSEQ multiplex PCR, yet TCRdb's version contains in-frame clones alone and is incomplete. This table has over 150,000 clones, 85% to 95% appearing once. The germline CDR1 and CDR2 sequences are SGHKS and YYEKEE (reference sequence). V lost 2 bases to trimming and J lost 2 bases, with 11 bases between them. The CDR3 extends over 14 amino acids. The genes are TRBV5-5 and TRBJ2-7, with D tentatively TRBD1 or TRBD2 (5 bases each). This receptor was obtained from an adult who received the AZD1222 COVID-19 vaccine. Here the sequenced sample was peripheral blood, taken 28 days after the second AZD1222 dose. The chain's CDR3 is CASSFRDGAYEQYF. In DNA, the CDR3 is TGTGCCAGCAGCTTCCGGGACGGAGCCTACGAGCAGTACTTC.